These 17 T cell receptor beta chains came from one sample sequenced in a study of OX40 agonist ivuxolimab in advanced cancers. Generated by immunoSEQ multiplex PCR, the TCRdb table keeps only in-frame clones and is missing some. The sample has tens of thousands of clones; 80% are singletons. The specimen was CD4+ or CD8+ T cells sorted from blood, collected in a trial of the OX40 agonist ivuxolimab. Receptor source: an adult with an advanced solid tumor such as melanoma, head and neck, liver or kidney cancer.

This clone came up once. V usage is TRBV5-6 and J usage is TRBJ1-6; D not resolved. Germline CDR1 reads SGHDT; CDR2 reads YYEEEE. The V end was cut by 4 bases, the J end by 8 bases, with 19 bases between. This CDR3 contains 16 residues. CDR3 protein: CASSRTSRWSDSPLHF. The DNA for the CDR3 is TGTGCCAGCAGCAGAACCTCCAGGTGGAGTGATTCACCCCTCCACTTT.

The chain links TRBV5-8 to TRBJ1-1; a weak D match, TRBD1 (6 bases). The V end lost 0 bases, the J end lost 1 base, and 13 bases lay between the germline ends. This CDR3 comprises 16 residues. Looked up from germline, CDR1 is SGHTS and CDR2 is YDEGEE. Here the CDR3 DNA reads TGTGCCAGCAGCTTGGCCCGTGGGGGCCGGAACACTGAAGCTTTCTTT. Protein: CASSLARGGRNTEAFF.

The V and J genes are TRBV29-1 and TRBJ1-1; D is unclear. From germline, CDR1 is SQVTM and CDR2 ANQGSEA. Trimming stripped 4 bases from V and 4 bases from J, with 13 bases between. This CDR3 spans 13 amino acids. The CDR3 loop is CSVVIGWGTEAFF. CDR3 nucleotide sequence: TGCAGCGTTGTTATCGGATGGGGCACTGAAGCTTTCTTT.

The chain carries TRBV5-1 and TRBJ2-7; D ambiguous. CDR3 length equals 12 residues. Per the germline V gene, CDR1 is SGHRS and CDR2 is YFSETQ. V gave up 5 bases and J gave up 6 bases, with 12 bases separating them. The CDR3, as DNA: TGCGCCAGCAGGCTTACAACCGGCGAGCAGTACTTC. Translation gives CASRLTTGEQYF.

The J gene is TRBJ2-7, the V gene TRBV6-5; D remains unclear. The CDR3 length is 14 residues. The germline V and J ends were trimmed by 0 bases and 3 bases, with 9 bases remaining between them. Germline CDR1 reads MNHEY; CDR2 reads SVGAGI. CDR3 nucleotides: TGTGCCAGCAGTTACTCGAGTCGAAGCTACGAGCAGTACTTC. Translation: CASSYSSRSYEQYF.

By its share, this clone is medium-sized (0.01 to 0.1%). CDR3 region: CASSIPSRTGDSPLHF. In DNA, the CDR3 is TGTGCCAGCAGCATCCCTTCACGGACAGGGGATTCACCCCTCCACTTT. This chain uses TRBV13 with TRBJ1-6; TRBD1 aligns across 9 bases. Germline V CDR1 and CDR2: PRHDT, FYEKMQ (reference sequence). There are 16 residues in the CDR3. With 5 bases clipped from V and 8 bases from J, the junction kept 10 bases outside the gene matches. The whole variable domain, remainder taken from reference TRBV13 and TRBJ1-6, is AAGVIQSPRHLIKEKRETATLKCYPIPRHDTVYWYQQGPGQDPQFLISFYEKMQSDKGSIPDRFSAQQFSDYHSELNMSSLELGDSALYFCASSIPSRTGDSPLHFGNGTRLTVT.

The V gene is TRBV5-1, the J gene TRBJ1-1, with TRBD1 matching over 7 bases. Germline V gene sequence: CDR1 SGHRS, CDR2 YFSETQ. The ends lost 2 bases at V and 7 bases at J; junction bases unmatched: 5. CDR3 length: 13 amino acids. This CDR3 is CASSLDQGGEAFF. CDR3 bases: TGCGCCAGCAGCTTAGACCAGGGGGGTGAAGCTTTCTTT.

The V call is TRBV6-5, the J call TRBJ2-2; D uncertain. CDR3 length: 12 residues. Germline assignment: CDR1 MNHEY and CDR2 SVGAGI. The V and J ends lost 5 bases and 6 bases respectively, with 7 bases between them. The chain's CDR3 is CASSRWAGELFF. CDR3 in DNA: TGTGCCAGCAGTCGGTGGGCCGGGGAGCTGTTTTTT.

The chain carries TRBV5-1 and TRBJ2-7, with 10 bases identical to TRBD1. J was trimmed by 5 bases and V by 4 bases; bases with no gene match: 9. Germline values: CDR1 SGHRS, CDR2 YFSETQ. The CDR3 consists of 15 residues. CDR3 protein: CASSNVDRGTNEQYF. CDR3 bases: TGCGCCAGCAGCAACGTGGACAGGGGGACGAACGAGCAGTACTTC.

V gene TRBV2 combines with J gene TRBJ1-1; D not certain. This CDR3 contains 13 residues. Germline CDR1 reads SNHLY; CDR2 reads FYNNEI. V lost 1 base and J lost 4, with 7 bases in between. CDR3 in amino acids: CASSEVWATEAFF. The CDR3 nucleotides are TGTGCCAGCAGTGAAGTGTGGGCCACTGAAGCTTTCTTT.

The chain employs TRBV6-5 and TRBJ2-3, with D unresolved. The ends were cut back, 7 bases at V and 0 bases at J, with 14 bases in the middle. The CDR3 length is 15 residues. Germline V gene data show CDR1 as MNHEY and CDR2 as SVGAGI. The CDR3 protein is CASTPLGRSTDTQYF. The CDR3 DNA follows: TGTGCCAGCACCCCACTTGGACGGAGCACAGATACGCAGTATTTT.

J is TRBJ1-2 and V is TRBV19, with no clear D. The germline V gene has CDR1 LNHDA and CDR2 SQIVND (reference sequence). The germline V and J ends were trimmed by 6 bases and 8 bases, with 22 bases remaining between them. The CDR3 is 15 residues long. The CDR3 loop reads CASSPGLLGQFGYTF. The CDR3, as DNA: TGTGCCAGTAGCCCCGGACTCCTGGGCCAGTTCGGCTACACCTTC.

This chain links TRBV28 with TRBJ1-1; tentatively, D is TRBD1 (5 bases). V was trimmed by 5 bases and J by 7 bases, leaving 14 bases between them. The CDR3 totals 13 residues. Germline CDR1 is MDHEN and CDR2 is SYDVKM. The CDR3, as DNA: TGTGCCAGCAGTCTTACCGACAGCTATGAAGCTTTCTTT. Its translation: CASSLTDSYEAFF. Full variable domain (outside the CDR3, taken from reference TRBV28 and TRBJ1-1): DVKVTQSSRYLVKRTGEKVFLECVQDMDHENMFWYRQDPGLGLRLIYFSYDVKMKEKGDIPEGYSVSREKKERFSLILESASTNQTSMYLCASSLTDSYEAFFGQGTRLTVV.

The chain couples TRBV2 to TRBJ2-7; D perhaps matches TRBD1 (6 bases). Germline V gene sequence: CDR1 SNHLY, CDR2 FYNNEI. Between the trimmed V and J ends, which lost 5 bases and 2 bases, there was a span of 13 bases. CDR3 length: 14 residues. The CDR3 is CASSLRQETYEQYF. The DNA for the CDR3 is TGTGCCAGCAGTTTAAGACAGGAAACCTACGAGCAGTACTTC.

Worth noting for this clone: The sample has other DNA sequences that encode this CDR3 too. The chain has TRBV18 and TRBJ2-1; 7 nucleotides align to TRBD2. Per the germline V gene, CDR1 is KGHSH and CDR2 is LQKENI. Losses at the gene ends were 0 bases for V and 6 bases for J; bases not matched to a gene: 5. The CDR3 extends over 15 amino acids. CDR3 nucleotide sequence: TGTGCCAGCTCACCACCGTGGGAGGGCGGCAATGAGCAGTTCTTC. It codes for CASSPPWEGGNEQFF.

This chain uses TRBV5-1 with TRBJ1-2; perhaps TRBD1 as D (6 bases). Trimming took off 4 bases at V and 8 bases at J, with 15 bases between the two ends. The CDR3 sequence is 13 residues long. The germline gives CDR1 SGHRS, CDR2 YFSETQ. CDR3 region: CASSPRAGEGYTF. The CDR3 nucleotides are TGCGCCAGCAGCCCGAGGGCAGGGGAAGGCTACACCTTC.

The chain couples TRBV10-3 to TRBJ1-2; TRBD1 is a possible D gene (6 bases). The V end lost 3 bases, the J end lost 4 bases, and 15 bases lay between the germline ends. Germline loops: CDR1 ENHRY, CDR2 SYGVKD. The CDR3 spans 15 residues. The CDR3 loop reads CAISDQTGSGYGYTF. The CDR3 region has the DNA TGTGCCATCAGTGACCAAACAGGGAGTGGCTATGGCTACACCTTC.